This TCR beta chain originates from a study of blood T cell repertoires in COVID-19. Study context: Samples taken during acute and convalescent COVID-19 were collected in the United States, Italy and Spain.

Using immunoSEQ multiplex PCR, the repertoire was profiled, and TCRdb retains in-frame clones only, with some absent. The sample contains 150,000 to 250,000 clones, about 86% of which appear only once. V lost 3 bases, J lost 5 bases, and 3 bases stayed unmatched. Germline CDR1 is KGHSH and CDR2 is LQKENI. This CDR3 has 14 amino acids. Before being deemed recovered, Cohort 3 donors had two negative PCRs, clearance, or symptom resolution. The sequencing sample was made of PBMCs or T cells enriched from blood (not recorded which). This TCR was sampled from a man aged 35-49 years who had recovered from COVID-19. This chain connects TRBV18 to TRBJ1-2; TRBD1 matches at 10 bases. The CDR3 loop reads CASSPGTGVYGYTF. The CDR3, as DNA: TGTGCCAGCTCACCCGGGACAGGGGTATATGGCTACACCTTC.